These T cell receptor beta chains were read from a single sample in a study of blood T cell repertoires in COVID-19. The method was immunoSEQ multiplex PCR; TCRdb's version includes in-frame clones alone and lacks a portion of them. The table records about 67,000 clones, about four fifths of them present only once. What was sequenced was peripheral blood. All receptors come from a woman aged 60-70 years with acute or convalescent COVID-19. Both conserved end residues are part of each CDR3. A D gene is named only where the DNA matches it firmly. Size tells how often a clone was seen (once, few, many) or the class of an expanded clone, and some rows leave it out.

>.|.|TRBV13|TRBJ2-3
CASSWGEEGDTQYF
TGTGCCAGCTCCTGGGGGGAGGAGGGAGATACGCAGTATTTT
>.|.|TRBV5-6|TRBJ1-2
CASTEAGIYGYTF
TGTGCCAGCACAGAGGCTGGTATATATGGCTACACCTTC
>.|.|TRBV6-2/TRBV6-3|TRBJ2-7
CASSPGGGISYEQYF
TGTGCCAGCAGCCCAGGAGGCGGGATCTCCTACGAGCAGTACTTC
>.|once|TRBV7-8|TRBJ2-1
CASSLAGRVGNEQFF
TGTGCCAGCAGCTTAGCGGGCAGGGTGGGCAATGAGCAGTTCTTC
>TRBD2|.|TRBV5-1|TRBJ2-5
CASSSSGGAVKETQYF
TGCGCCAGCAGCTCTAGCGGGGGGGCGGTCAAAGAGACCCAGTACTTC
>TRBD1|.|TRBV6-2/TRBV6-3|TRBJ2-3
CASSYLDRVPPSTDTQYF
TGTGCCAGCAGTTACCTGGACAGGGTGCCGCCCAGCACAGATACGCAGTATTTT
>TRBD2|.|TRBV7-9|TRBJ2-5
CASSFGTSGGETQYF
TGTGCCAGCAGTTTTGGGACTAGCGGGGGAGAGACCCAGTACTTC
>.|.|TRBV2|TRBJ2-5
CASSERSGQETQYF
TGTGCCAGCAGTGAGAGATCTGGCCAAGAGACCCAGTACTTC
>TRBD1|.|TRBV27|TRBJ1-1
CASTRTGDTEAFF
TGTGCCAGCACCCGGACAGGAGACACTGAAGCTTTCTTT
>TRBD2|.|TRBV10-3|TRBJ2-1
CAIRSGGGHNEQFF
TGTGCCATCAGGAGCGGGGGAGGTCACAATGAGCAGTTCTTC
>.|.|TRBV7-3|TRBJ2-3
CASSSGSLTGTQYF
TGTGCCAGCAGCTCCGGGAGCCTCACGGGTACGCAGTATTTT
>.|.|TRBV9|TRBJ2-7
CASSPQQVGYEQYF
TGTGCCAGCAGCCCGCAGCAGGTAGGCTACGAGCAGTACTTC
>TRBD1|.|TRBV5-6|TRBJ2-7
CASSLGTEDRRKGQYF
TGTGCCAGCAGCTTGGGCACCGAGGACAGGAGGAAGGGGCAGTACTTC
>.|.|TRBV20-1|TRBJ2-1
CSAYFASQFF
TGCAGTGCTTACTTCGCCTCCCAGTTCTTC
>.|.|TRBV9|TRBJ2-3
CASSVAIPDTQYF
TGTGCCAGCAGCGTAGCTATTCCAGATACGCAGTATTTT
>TRBD1|few|TRBV7-9|TRBJ2-7
CASSQPLRTGVDEQYF
TGTGCCAGCAGCCAACCCCTACGCACAGGGGTCGACGAGCAGTACTTC
>.|.|TRBV2|TRBJ2-2
CASGTYTGELFF
TGTGCCAGCGGGACATACACCGGGGAGCTGTTTTTT
>TRBD1|.|TRBV29-1|TRBJ1-2
CSVRSLSGTGNYGYTF
TGCAGCGTCCGGAGTTTAAGCGGGACAGGGAACTATGGCTACACCTTC
>.|.|TRBV28|TRBJ1-1
CASSLLLTGNTEAFF
TGTGCCAGCAGTTTACTTCTCACAGGGAACACTGAAGCTTTCTTT
>.|.|TRBV3-1/TRBV3-2|TRBJ2-3
CASSPRSAPSTDTQYF
TGTGCCAGCAGCCCGCGGAGCGCCCCTAGCACAGATACGCAGTATTTT
>TRBD1|.|TRBV6-5|TRBJ2-7
CASSPEGAATYEQYF
TGTGCCAGCAGCCCCGAGGGGGCCGCTACCTACGAGCAGTACTTC
>TRBD1|.|TRBV19|TRBJ2-1
CASSTTGTGVSYNEQFF
TGTGCCAGTAGTACAACCGGGACAGGGGTTTCCTACAATGAGCAGTTCTTC
>TRBD1|once|TRBV19|TRBJ2-5
CASSPGTGGETQYF
TGTGCCAGTAGTCCCGGAACAGGGGGGGAGACCCAGTACTTC
>.|.|TRBV4-3|TRBJ1-2
CASSQARGFRGYTF
TGCGCCAGCAGCCAAGCGAGGGGGTTCAGGGGCTACACCTTC
>TRBD1|few|TRBV28|TRBJ1-6
CASSFPRGTGGTSPLHF
TGTGCCAGCAGTTTTCCCCGCGGGACAGGGGGCACTTCACCCCTCCACTTT
>TRBD2|few|TRBV9|TRBJ2-3
CASSLLAGGRGDTQYF
TGTGCCAGCAGCCTCCTAGCGGGGGGGCGTGGAGATACGCAGTATTTT
>.|.|TRBV2|TRBJ1-2
CASSGTAAGYTF
TGTGCCAGCAGTGGCACAGCGGCAGGCTACACCTTC
>TRBD1|.|TRBV11-2|TRBJ2-1
CASSQTDRGNEQFF
TGTGCCAGCAGCCAAACGGACAGGGGGAATGAGCAGTTCTTC
>.|.|TRBV5-1|TRBJ1-2
CASSLEPFNRLYGYTF
TGCGCCAGCAGCTTGGAACCTTTCAACAGACTATATGGCTACACCTTC
>.|.|TRBV5-6|TRBJ2-7
CASGQYGSSYEQYF
TGTGCCAGCGGGCAGTATGGAAGCTCCTACGAGCAGTACTTC
>.|.|TRBV5-6|TRBJ2-7
CASSLPTGGHEQYF
TGTGCCAGCAGCTTGCCGACAGGAGGCCACGAGCAGTACTTC
>TRBD1|.|TRBV7-8|TRBJ2-7
CASSGRGRDEQYF
TGTGCCAGCAGTGGAAGGGGGCGGGACGAGCAGTACTTC